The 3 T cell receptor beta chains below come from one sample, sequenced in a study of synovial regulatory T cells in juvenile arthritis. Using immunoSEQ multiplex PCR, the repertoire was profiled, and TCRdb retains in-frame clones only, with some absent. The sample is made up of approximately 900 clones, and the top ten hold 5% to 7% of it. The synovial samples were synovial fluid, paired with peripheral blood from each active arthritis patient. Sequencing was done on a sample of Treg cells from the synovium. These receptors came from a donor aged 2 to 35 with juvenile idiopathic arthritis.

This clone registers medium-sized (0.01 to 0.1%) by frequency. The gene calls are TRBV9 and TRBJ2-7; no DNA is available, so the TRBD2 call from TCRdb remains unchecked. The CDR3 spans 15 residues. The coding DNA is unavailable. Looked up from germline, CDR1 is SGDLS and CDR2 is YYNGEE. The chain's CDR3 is CASSVATGGPGEQYF.

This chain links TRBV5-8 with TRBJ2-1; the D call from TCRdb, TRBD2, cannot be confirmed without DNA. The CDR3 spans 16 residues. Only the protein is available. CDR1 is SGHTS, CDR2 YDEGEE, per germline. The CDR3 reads CASSSRSRGRYNGQFF.

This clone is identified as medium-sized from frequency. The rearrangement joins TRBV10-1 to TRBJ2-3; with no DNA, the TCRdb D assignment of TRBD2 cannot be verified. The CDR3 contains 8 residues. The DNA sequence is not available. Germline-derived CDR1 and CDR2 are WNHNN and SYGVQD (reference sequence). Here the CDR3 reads CASSDCTF.